This note documents a single T cell receptor beta chain sequence. The antigen remains undetermined. The source of the sample is a study of a mutant IDH1 vaccine in newly diagnosed glioma. Germline V gives CDR1 SGHRS, CDR2 YFSETQ. This CDR3 has 15 residues. V was clipped by 0 bases and J by 3 bases, with 12 bases between them. Clones were sequenced by immunoSEQ multiplex PCR, and TCRdb holds only the in-frame ones, with some missing. The sample yields fewer than 150,000 clones, 85% to 90% seen once. Specified time point: week 11, during vaccination. A 20-mer mutant IDH1 peptide at 300 ug was injected subcutaneously with topical imiquimod.

The chain has TRBV5-1 and TRBJ1-1; D remains ambiguous. This receptor was identified in a woman aged 50 to 65 with glioma. The sequencing here drew on PBMCs, taken from a glioma patient whose treatment included an IDH1 peptide vaccine. CDR3 nucleotides: TGCGCCAGCAGCTTGGAGGGAGCTTGGGACACTGAAGCTTTCTTT. Translation gives CASSLEGAWDTEAFF.